Listed here are 20 T cell receptor beta chains from one sample, sequenced in a study of STAT5B mutations in CD4+ large granular lymphocyte leukemia. The assay was immunoSEQ multiplex PCR, and TCRdb's table has in-frame clones only and misses some. In the table there are 3,500 to 4,000 clones, around 86% of which are singletons. The sample consisted of CD4+ T cells from blood buffy coats. These receptors came from a human donor in good health.

The chain recombines TRBV27 with TRBJ2-1; possibly TRBD1 for D (5 bases). Germline V gene lookup returns CDR1 MNHEY and CDR2 SMNVEV (reference sequence). The CDR3 contains 13 residues. Trimming took off 4 bases at V and 1 base at J, with 5 bases between the two ends. In DNA form, the CDR3 reads TGTGCCAGCAGTTCAGGGTCCTACAATGAGCAGTTCTTC. Its translation: CASSSGSYNEQFF.

The sample holds a few counts of this clone. The rearrangement joins TRBV9 to TRBJ1-4, with a possible D match to TRBD1 (6 bases). The germline CDR1 and CDR2 sequences are SGDLS and YYNGEE. The CDR3 loop spans 17 amino acids. Trimming stripped 4 bases from V and 0 bases from J, with 16 bases between. The CDR3 sequence: CASSSHRDGATNEKLFF. The CDR3 DNA reads as TGTGCCAGCAGCTCTCACAGGGACGGAGCAACTAATGAAAAACTGTTTTTT.

The gene calls are TRBV28 and TRBJ1-5; 8 bases line up with TRBD1. Unmatched junction bases numbered 4, after V lost 4 bases and J lost 5 bases. Per the germline V gene, CDR1 is MDHEN and CDR2 is SYDVKM. The CDR3 is 14 amino acids. The CDR3 DNA reads as TGTGCCAGCAGTTCCCGGGACAGGTATCAGCCCCAGCATTTT. Its translation: CASSSRDRYQPQHF.

This clone was detected only a few times. The chain recombines TRBV5-1 with TRBJ2-7, with D hard to call. The germline V gene encodes CDR1 SGHRS and CDR2 YFSETQ. The length of the CDR3 is 12 residues. The V end lost 5 bases, the J end lost 0 bases, and 6 bases lay between the germline ends. The CDR3 DNA reads as TGCGCCAGCAGGCAGAACTCCTACGAGCAGTACTTC. This translates into CASRQNSYEQYF.

V and J are TRBV5-5 and TRBJ1-1; D gene ambiguous. Trimming removed 3 bases at V and 1 base at J, with 10 bases between. The germline CDR1 and CDR2 sequences are SGHKS and YYEKEE (reference sequence). The CDR3 length is 14 residues. The CDR3 here is CASSWTDENTEAFF. The CDR3 coding sequence is TGTGCCAGCAGCTGGACGGATGAGAACACTGAAGCTTTCTTT.

V and J are TRBV27 and TRBJ2-3; TRBD2 aligns across 7 bases. Germline CDR1 and CDR2: MNHEY and SMNVEV (reference sequence). The CDR3 is 15 residues long. Trimming removed 7 bases from V and 2 bases from J; junction bases left unmatched: 9. DNA of the CDR3: TGTGCCAGCACCATAGGGGAGGGCCCCACAGATACGCAGTATTTT. Its translation: CASTIGEGPTDTQYF.

The V and J genes are TRBV27 and TRBJ2-7; D gene ambiguous. The V gene lost 0 bases and the J gene lost 0 bases, with 6 bases spanning the gap. Germline CDR1 MNHEY, CDR2 SMNVEV (reference sequence). The CDR3 sequence is 14 residues long. The CDR3 reads CASSLSLSSYEQYF. The DNA of the CDR3 is TGTGCCAGCAGTTTATCGCTTAGCTCCTACGAGCAGTACTTC.

J is TRBJ2-7 and V is TRBV6-5, with 9 bases aligning to TRBD1. In germline, CDR1 is MNHEY, CDR2 SVGAGI. There are 15 residues in the CDR3. V lost 4 bases, J lost 6 bases, and 10 bases stayed unmatched. The CDR3 region has the DNA TGTGCCAGCAGTTCTCAGGGACAGGGCTTTTTCGAGCAGTACTTC. It translates to CASSSQGQGFFEQYF.

Comments on this clone: One end of the junction fails to match germline, which may point to a read error. The chain has TRBV27 and TRBJ2-5; maybe TRBD2 (5 bases). Germline V gene data show CDR1 as MNHEY and CDR2 as SMNVEV (reference sequence). There are 15 residues in the CDR3. The CDR3 DNA follows: TGTGCCAGCAGTTTAGGGGAGTTGAACCAAGAGGCCCAGTACTTC. It specifies CASSLGELNQEAQYF.

The chain links TRBV6-5 to TRBJ2-7; TRBD2 might be the D (6 bases). Germline CDR1 is MNHEY and CDR2 is SVGAGI. The CDR3 totals 16 residues. The V end lost 2 bases, the J end lost 2 bases, and 16 bases lay between the germline ends. The CDR3 here is CASSYPKHGGTYEQYF. DNA of the CDR3: TGTGCCAGCAGTTACCCAAAGCATGGCGGGACCTACGAGCAGTACTTC.

This clone appeared a single time. V is TRBV19 and J is TRBJ2-3; TRBD2 matches at 12 bases. The CDR3 loop spans 15 amino acids. Trimming at V came to 4 bases and at J to 5 bases, leaving 4 bases not matched to a gene. Germline V gives CDR1 LNHDA, CDR2 SQIVND (reference sequence). CDR3 nucleotide sequence: TGTGCCAGTAGTAGACTAGCGGGAGTGGAAGATACGCAGTATTTT. This sequence encodes CASSRLAGVEDTQYF.

The chain joins TRBV28 to TRBJ2-7, with D tentatively TRBD2 (6 bases). The CDR3 consists of 24 residues. Germline assignment: CDR1 MDHEN and CDR2 SYDVKM. The germline V and J ends were trimmed by 8 bases and 2 bases, with 46 bases remaining between them. CDR3 DNA sequence: TGTGCCAGCTCCACGATTTTCGGGGGAAGTAAATCTACCCGAAAAGGGCAGCGGCCCTACGAGCAGTACTTC. Its protein product is CASSTIFGGSKSTRKGQRPYEQYF.

The chain joins TRBV6-5 to TRBJ2-7; D is unclear. This CDR3 region has 11 residues. V lost 0 bases and J 5 bases, leaving 2 bases between the germline ends. Germline V gene data show CDR1 as MNHEY and CDR2 as SVGAGI. The CDR3 protein is CASSYSNEQYF. CDR3 nucleotides: TGTGCCAGCAGTTACTCGAACGAGCAGTACTTC.

The chain combines TRBV28 with TRBJ2-2; weak D call: TRBD1 (6 bases). In germline, CDR1 is MDHEN, CDR2 SYDVKM. With 2 bases removed from V and 7 bases from J, the gap between germline ends came to 11 bases. CDR3 length equals 14 residues. CDR3 nucleotides: TGTGCCAGCAGTTTACGGACAGTTGGCGGGGAGCTGTTTTTT. It specifies CASSLRTVGGELFF.

This chain links TRBV21-1 with TRBJ2-7; the DNA was not used to check the table's D call, TRBD1. TRBV21-1 is a known pseudogene. The CDR3 extends over 13 amino acids. The CDR3 DNA is TGTGCCAGCACCCGGGACAGGACCTACGAGCAGTACTTC. Its translation is CASTRDRTYEQYF.

The chain joins TRBV15 to TRBJ2-5, with TRBD1 matching over 10 bases. Germline lookup yields CDR1 LNHNV and CDR2 YYDKDF (reference sequence). The CDR3 length is 16 residues. The ends lost 1 base at V and 4 bases at J; junction bases unmatched: 6. The CDR3 nucleotides read TGTGCCACCAGCAGAGTCAGGGGGACAGGGGTAGAGACCCAGTACTTC. Encoded protein: CATSRVRGTGVETQYF.

This chain connects TRBV19 to TRBJ1-5; TRBD1 aligns across 12 bases. The length of the CDR3 is 17 residues. CDR1 is LNHDA and CDR2 is SQIVND in the germline V gene (reference sequence). Trimming took 3 bases from V and 1 from J; bases not matched to a gene: 4. The CDR3 DNA reads as TGTGCCAGTAGTATTGGGGACAGGGGGCCGAGCAATCAGCCCCAGCATTTT. This encodes CASSIGDRGPSNQPQHF.

This clone was detected only once. V and J are TRBV4-3 and TRBJ2-7; TRBD2 might be the D (5 bases). The CDR3 is 14 amino acids. Germline V gene lookup returns CDR1 LGHNA and CDR2 YSLEER. V lost 1 base, J lost 3 bases, and 10 bases lay in between. This CDR3 reads CASSQVRESYEQYF. The DNA for the CDR3 is TGCGCCAGCAGCCAAGTCCGGGAAAGCTACGAGCAGTACTTC.

The J gene is TRBJ2-5, the V gene TRBV4-1; D is perhaps TRBD2 (6 bases). Deletions cut 4 bases from V and 0 bases from J, with 12 bases between. The CDR3 extends over 15 amino acids. Germline V CDR1 and CDR2: MGHRA, YSYEKL. The CDR3 is CASSPPLAYQETQYF. The CDR3 DNA is TGCGCCAGCAGCCCCCCTCTAGCGTACCAAGAGACCCAGTACTTC.

The chain combines TRBV5-4 with TRBJ1-1; D may be TRBD1 (5 bases). Trimming shortened V by 2 bases and J by 1 base, and 9 bases separated the two germline ends. Germline V CDR1 and CDR2: SGHNT, YYREEE (reference sequence). The CDR3 loop spans 14 amino acids. The DNA for the CDR3 is TGTGCCAGCAGCTTCAGTAGGGGGAACACTGAAGCTTTCTTT. Protein: CASSFSRGNTEAFF. The full variable domain, in which reference TRBV5-4 and TRBJ1-1 provide the parts outside the CDR3, is ETGVTQSPTHLIKTRGQQVTLRCSSQSGHNTVSWYQQALGQGPQFIFQYYREEENGRGNFPPRFSGLQFPNYSSELNVNALELDDSALYLCASSFSRGNTEAFFGQGTRLTVV.